This T cell receptor beta chain emerged from a study of CD8+CD57+ T cells in acquired aplastic anemia. TCR beta VDJ and CDR3 profiles were obtained from a genomic DNA template. TCRdb analysed the reads with MiXCR anew, one entry per CDR3 protein. This sample has 160,000 or so distinct CDR3 sequences, with about 45% found just once. All sequencing subjects had displayed CD8+CD57+ cell expansion on flow cytometry. In all patients, the disease was severe acquired aplastic anemia. The clonotype was recovered from a human donor with aplastic anemia. Sequencing was done on a sample of sorted CD4+, CD8+, or CD8+CD57+ T cells (not recorded which) from PBMCs.

The CDR3 region is CASSQRQGTYYEQYF. CDR3 nucleotide sequence: TGCGCCAGCAGCCAAAGACAGGGGACTTACTACGAGCAGTACTTC. V and J are TRBV4-1 and TRBJ2-7; 8 bases align to TRBD1. Germline CDR1 reads MGHRA; CDR2 reads YSYEKL. V dropped 2 bases and J dropped 3; count of bases not matched to a gene: 6. The CDR3 has 15 amino acids.